This T cell receptor (beta chain) emerged from a study of blood T cell repertoires in COVID-19. V was clipped by 5 bases and J by 4 bases; unmatched bases: 2. The germline CDR1 and CDR2 sequences are SGHVS and FQNEAQ. CDR3 size: 13 residues. This table comes from immunoSEQ multiplex PCR, and its TCRdb copy is limited to in-frame clones, with some not included. Among 300,000 or so clones listed, over 85% were seen once. What was sequenced was PBMCs or T cells enriched from blood (not recorded which). This sequence was found in a man between 60 and 75 years old who had recovered from COVID-19. The V call is TRBV7-8, the J call TRBJ1-2, with 9 bases identical to TRBD1. Here the CDR3 reads CASSTGQGYGYTF. CDR3 in DNA: TGTGCCAGCAGCACGGGACAGGGCTATGGCTACACCTTC.